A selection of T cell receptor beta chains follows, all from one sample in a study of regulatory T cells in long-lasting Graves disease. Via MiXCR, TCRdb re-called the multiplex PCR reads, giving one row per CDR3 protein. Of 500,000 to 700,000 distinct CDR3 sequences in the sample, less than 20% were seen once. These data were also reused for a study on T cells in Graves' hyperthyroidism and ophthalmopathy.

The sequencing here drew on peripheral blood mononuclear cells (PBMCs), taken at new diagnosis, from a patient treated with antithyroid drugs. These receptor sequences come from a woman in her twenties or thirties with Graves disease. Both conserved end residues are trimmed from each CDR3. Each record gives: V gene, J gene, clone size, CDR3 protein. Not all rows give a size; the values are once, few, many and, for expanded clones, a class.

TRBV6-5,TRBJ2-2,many,ASSYPRDRDYTGELF
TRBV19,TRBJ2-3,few,ASSQNSGTDTQY
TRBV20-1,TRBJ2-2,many,SARRGNTGELF
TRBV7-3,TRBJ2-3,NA,VSSFGPPDTQY
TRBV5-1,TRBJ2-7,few,ASSRQGQYYEQY
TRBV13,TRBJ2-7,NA,ASSLGRGLEQY
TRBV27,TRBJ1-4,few,ASSSRINEKLF
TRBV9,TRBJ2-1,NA,ASSVEGTSGRNNEQF
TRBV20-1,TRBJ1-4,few,SATSSQSFNEKLF
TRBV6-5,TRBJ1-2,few,ASSYSTGGGYT
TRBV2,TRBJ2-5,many,ASSSVGTQY
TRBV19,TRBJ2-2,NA,ASKVGLASSGELF
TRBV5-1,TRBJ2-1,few,ASSRGPSNEQF
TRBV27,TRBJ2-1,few,ASTDYIRSPF
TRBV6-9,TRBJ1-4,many,ASSWGREKLF
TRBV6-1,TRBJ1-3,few,ASRNHFILG
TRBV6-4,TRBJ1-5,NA,ASSDFPDSNQPQH
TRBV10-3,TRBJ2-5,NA,AISGTSKTQY
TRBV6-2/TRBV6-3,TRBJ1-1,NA,ASSSPVGTEAF
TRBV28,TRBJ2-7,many,ASSSYNTGGSGPEQY
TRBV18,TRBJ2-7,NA,ASSDPPGNSYEQY
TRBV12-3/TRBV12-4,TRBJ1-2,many,ASSNQGQGYT
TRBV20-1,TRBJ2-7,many,SARSSSRGAHYEQY
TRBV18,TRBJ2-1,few,ASSVRSSYNEQF
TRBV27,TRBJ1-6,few,ASSLSNSQASPLH
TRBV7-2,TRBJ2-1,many,ASSHAQGAYNEQF